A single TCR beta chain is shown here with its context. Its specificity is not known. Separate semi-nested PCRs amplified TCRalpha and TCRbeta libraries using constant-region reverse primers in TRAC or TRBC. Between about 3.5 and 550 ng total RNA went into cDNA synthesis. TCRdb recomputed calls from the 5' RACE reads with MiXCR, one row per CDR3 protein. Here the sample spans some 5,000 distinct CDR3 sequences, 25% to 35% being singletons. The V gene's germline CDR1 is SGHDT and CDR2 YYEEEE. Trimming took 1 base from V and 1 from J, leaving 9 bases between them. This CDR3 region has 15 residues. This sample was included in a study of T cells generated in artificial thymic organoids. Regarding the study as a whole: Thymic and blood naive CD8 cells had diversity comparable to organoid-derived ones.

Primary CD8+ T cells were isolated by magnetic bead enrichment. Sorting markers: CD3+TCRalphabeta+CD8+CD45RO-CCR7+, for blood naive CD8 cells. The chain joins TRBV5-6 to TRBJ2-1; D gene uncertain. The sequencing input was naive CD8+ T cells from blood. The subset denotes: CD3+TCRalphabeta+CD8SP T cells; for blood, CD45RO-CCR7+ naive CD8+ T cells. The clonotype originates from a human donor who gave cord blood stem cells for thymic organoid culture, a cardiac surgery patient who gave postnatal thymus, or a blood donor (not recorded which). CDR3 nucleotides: TGTGCCAGCAGCTTGTGGGATTCGTCCTACAATGAGCAGTTCTTC. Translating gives CASSLWDSSYNEQFF.